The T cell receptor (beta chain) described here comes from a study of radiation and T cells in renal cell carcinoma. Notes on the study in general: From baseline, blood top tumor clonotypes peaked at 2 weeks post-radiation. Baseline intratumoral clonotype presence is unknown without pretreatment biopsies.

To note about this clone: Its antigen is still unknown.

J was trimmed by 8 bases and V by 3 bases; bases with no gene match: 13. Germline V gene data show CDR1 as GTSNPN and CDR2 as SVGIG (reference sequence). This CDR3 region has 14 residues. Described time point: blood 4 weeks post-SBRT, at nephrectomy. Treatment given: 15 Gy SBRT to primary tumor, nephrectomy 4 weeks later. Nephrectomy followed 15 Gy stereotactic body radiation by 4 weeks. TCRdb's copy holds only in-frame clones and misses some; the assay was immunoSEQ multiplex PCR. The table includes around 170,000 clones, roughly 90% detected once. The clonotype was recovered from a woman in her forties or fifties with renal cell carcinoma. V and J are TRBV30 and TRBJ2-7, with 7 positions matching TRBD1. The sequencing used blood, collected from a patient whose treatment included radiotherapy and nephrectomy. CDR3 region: CAWSPSAGGVKQYF. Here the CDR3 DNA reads TGTGCCTGGAGCCCCTCCGCAGGGGGAGTAAAGCAGTACTTC.